One sample yielded the 8 T cell receptor beta chains listed below, sequenced in a study of blood T cell repertoires in COVID-19. Sequencing used immunoSEQ multiplex PCR; TCRdb keeps in-frame clones, though not all of them. The sample includes 200,000 to 250,000 clones, 85% to 90% of them seen just once. Sequencing was done on a sample of peripheral blood. The receptors were sampled from a woman aged 55 to 70 with acute or convalescent COVID-19.

This chain joins TRBV6-5 and TRBJ2-5; 10 positions agree with TRBD1. Germline CDR1 is MNHEY and CDR2 is SVGAGI. V dropped 6 bases and J dropped 5; count of bases not matched to a gene: 6. The CDR3 contains 14 residues. CDR3 loop: CASRLTGGGETQYF. The CDR3 nucleotides are TGTGCCAGCAGGTTGACAGGGGGCGGGGAGACCCAGTACTTC.

The CDR3 DNA follows: TGTGCCAGCAGCATCACTAGGGCCAATTTACAAGAGACCCAGTACTTC. Translated, it gives CASSITRANLQETQYF. The rearrangement uses TRBV7-8 and TRBJ2-5, with D perhaps TRBD2 (5 bases). V was pared by 5 bases and J by 2 bases, with 18 bases between. Germline-derived CDR1 and CDR2 are SGHVS and FQNEAQ. The CDR3 runs to 16 residues.

The chain is built from TRBV7-2 and TRBJ2-5; 8 bases are a match to TRBD1. With V trimmed by 5 bases and J by 5 bases, 16 bases remained unmatched. CDR1 is SGHTA, CDR2 FQGNSA, per germline. The CDR3 has 17 amino acids. In DNA form, the CDR3 reads TGTGCCAGCAGCCCCAGGACAGGGTGGCATTCGAGGGAGACCCAGTACTTC. Translating it yields CASSPRTGWHSRETQYF.

The rearrangement links TRBV19 to TRBJ1-2; the match to TRBD1 covers 8 bases. The CDR3 has 14 residues. J lost 8 bases, V lost 3 bases, and 8 bases had no gene match. Germline values: CDR1 LNHDA, CDR2 SQIVND (reference sequence). The CDR3 nucleotides read TGTGCCAGTAGTATTGACAGGGGACTGTGGGGCTACACCTTC. Its translation: CASSIDRGLWGYTF.

This chain connects TRBV6-6 to TRBJ1-5; 7 positions match TRBD1. This CDR3 is built from 16 residues. Germline loops: CDR1 MNHNY, CDR2 SVGAGI (reference sequence). V dropped 6 bases and J dropped 2; count of bases not matched to a gene: 10. CDR3 region: CASSPYRTGGNQPQHF. The CDR3 region has the DNA TGTGCCAGCAGCCCATACCGAACAGGGGGCAATCAGCCCCAGCATTTT.

This chain connects TRBV5-1 to TRBJ2-7, with 10 bases matching TRBD1. Germline CDR1 reads SGHRS; CDR2 reads YFSETQ. Trimming took 4 bases from V and 6 from J; bases not matched to a gene: 10. The CDR3 spans 15 residues. This chain's CDR3 is CASSPIQGTGAEQYF. CDR3 sequence (DNA): TGCGCCAGCAGCCCAATTCAAGGGACAGGGGCCGAGCAGTACTTC.

This clone has only a few counts. The V gene is TRBV18, the J gene TRBJ1-2; tentative D call: TRBD1 (6 bases). The length of the CDR3 is 16 residues. Per germline, CDR1 KGHSH and CDR2 LQKENI. Deletions cut 5 bases from V and 3 bases from J, with 19 bases between. CDR3 loop: CASSTPPSAGDYGYTF. The CDR3 DNA is TGTGCCAGCTCAACCCCGCCGTCAGCAGGGGACTATGGCTACACCTTC.

J is TRBJ1-2 and V is TRBV6-5; 11 nucleotides match TRBD1. V shed 6 bases and J 5 bases; nucleotides not matched to a gene: 8. Looked up from germline, CDR1 is MNHEY and CDR2 is SVGAGI. This CDR3 spans 15 amino acids. The CDR3 DNA reads TGTGCCAGCAGGACCGGGACAGGGGGGGCGTATGGCTACACCTTC. The encoded protein is CASRTGTGGAYGYTF.